A selection of T cell receptor beta chains follows, all from one sample in a study of response to subunit inactivated influenza vaccine. TCRdb re-called the RT-PCR reads with MiXCR, one entry per CDR3 protein. The sample contains about 540,000 distinct CDR3 sequences, approximately 22% of which appear only once. Separately, the same data were catalogued under a study of T cells expressing NK-cell markers.

The sample here was CD4+ T cells sorted from PBMCs, taken 11 to 12 days after vaccination. Receptors were obtained from a man over 45 who received an inactivated influenza vaccine. CDR3s include the opening cysteine and the closing phenylalanine or tryptophan. The D gene is left open where the match is weak. Clone sizes are given selectively: once, few, many, or a class where the clone is expanded.

v_gene	abundance	d_gene	len	j_gene	CDR3aa	CDR3nt
TRBV28	few	-	17	TRBJ2-2	CASSITRGRLNTGELFF	TGTGCCAGCAGTATCACTCGGGGTCGACTGAACACCGGGGAGCTGTTTTTT
TRBV6-6	many	-	12	TRBJ1-1	CASSYSRLEAFF	TGTGCCAGCAGTTACTCGCGGTTGGAAGCTTTCTTT
TRBV29-1	-	-	10	TRBJ2-5	CSVHQETQYF	TGCAGCGTCCACCAAGAGACCCAGTACTTC
TRBV3-1	-	TRBD1	14	TRBJ2-7	CASSSGTGWYEQYF	TGTGCCAGCAGCTCCGGGACAGGGTGGTACGAGCAGTACTTC
TRBV15	-	-	15	TRBJ1-4	CATSRGTATNEKLFF	TGTGCCACCAGCAGAGGGACAGCAACTAATGAAAAACTGTTTTTT
TRBV5-4	few	TRBD2	18	TRBJ2-2	CASSLAGSGGPNTGELFF	TGTGCCAGCAGCTTGGCTGGGAGCGGGGGACCGAACACCGGGGAGCTGTTTTTT
TRBV21-1	-	-	17	TRBJ2-3	CASSKGELAGGTDTQYF	TGTGCCAGCAGCAAAGGGGAGTTAGCGGGAGGCACAGATACGCAGTATTTT
TRBV7-8	-	TRBD2	16	TRBJ2-1	CASNRAGTSRYNEQFF	TGTGCCAGCAATCGTGCCGGGACTAGCCGATACAATGAGCAGTTCTTC
TRBV7-2	many	-	15	TRBJ2-3	CASSLWDISTDTQYF	TGTGCCAGCAGCTTATGGGACATTAGCACAGATACGCAGTATTTT
TRBV9	-	-	14	TRBJ2-7	CASSVDALSGEQYF	TGTGCCAGCAGCGTAGACGCATTATCGGGCGAGCAGTACTTC
TRBV20-1	-	-	13	TRBJ2-2	CSAPLLNTGELFF	TGCAGTGCCCCCCTCTTGAACACCGGGGAGCTGTTTTTT
TRBV5-1	-	TRBD2	17	TRBJ2-5	CASSPGELAGVQETQYF	TGCGCCAGCAGCCCAGGGGAATTAGCGGGGGTTCAAGAGACCCAGTACTTC
TRBV7-2	few	TRBD2	16	TRBJ2-1	CASSLRGTSGYNEQFF	TGTGCCAGCAGCTTACGCGGGACTAGCGGCTACAATGAGCAGTTCTTC
TRBV7-9	-	TRBD1	14	TRBJ2-5	CASSQWTGTETQYF	TGTGCCAGCAGCCAGTGGACAGGGACAGAGACCCAGTACTTC
TRBV7-2	-	-	16	TRBJ2-3	CASSLYYRDYTDTQYF	TGTGCCAGCAGCTTATATTACAGGGATTACACAGATACGCAGTATTTT
TRBV7-8	-	-	14	TRBJ2-5	CASLGGSSLKTQYF	TGTGCCAGTCTCGGGGGCAGCTCCTTGAAGACCCAGTACTTC
TRBV3-1	-	TRBD2	18	TRBJ2-3	CASSQEGLAGGGTDTQYF	TGTGCCAGCAGCCAAGAAGGACTAGCGGGAGGGGGCACAGATACGCAGTATTTT
TRBV6-2/TRBV6-3	-	-	15	TRBJ2-3	CASSYTSSSTDTQYF	TGTGCCAGCAGTTACACGTCGTCTAGCACAGATACGCAGTATTTT
TRBV18	few	-	14	TRBJ2-7	CASSPPSGQAEQYF	TGTGCCAGCTCACCACCATCAGGGCAAGCCGAGCAGTACTTC
TRBV3-1	-	TRBD2	15	TRBJ2-3	CASSQGGGGTDTQYF	TGTGCCAGCAGCCAAGGCGGGGGAGGGACAGATACGCAGTATTTT
TRBV12-3/TRBV12-4	few	-	14	TRBJ2-7	CASSLEAGYYEQYF	TGTGCCAGCAGTTTAGAGGCAGGTTACTACGAGCAGTACTTC
TRBV18	few	-	14	TRBJ1-1	CASSPYKRGTEAFF	TGTGCCAGCTCACCTTACAAACGGGGCACTGAAGCTTTCTTT
TRBV20-1	few	-	14	TRBJ2-1	CSARWQGMWNEQFF	TGCAGTGCTAGGTGGCAGGGGATGTGGAATGAGCAGTTCTTC
TRBV5-6	many	TRBD1	17	TRBJ2-5	CASSSPRGQVMGETQYF	TGTGCCAGCAGCTCACCCAGGGGACAGGTTATGGGGGAGACCCAGTACTTC
TRBV7-3	many	TRBD2	14	TRBJ2-3	CASSTSAMPDTQYF	TGTGCCAGCAGCACTAGCGCGATGCCAGATACGCAGTATTTT
TRBV2	few	-	15	TRBJ2-5	CASSNAAGGSETQYF	TGTGCCAGCAGTAACGCCGCTGGAGGGTCAGAGACCCAGTACTTC